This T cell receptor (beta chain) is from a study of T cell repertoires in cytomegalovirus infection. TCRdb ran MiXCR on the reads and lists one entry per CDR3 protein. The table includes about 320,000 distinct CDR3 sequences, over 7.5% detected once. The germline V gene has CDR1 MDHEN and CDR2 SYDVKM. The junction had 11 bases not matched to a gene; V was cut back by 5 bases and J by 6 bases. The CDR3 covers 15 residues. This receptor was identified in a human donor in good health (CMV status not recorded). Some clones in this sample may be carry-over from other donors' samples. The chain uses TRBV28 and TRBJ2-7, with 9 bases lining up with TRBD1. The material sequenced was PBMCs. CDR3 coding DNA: TGTGCCAGCAGTGTCTCCGGGACAGGGTATCCCGAGCAGTACTTC. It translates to CASSVSGTGYPEQYF. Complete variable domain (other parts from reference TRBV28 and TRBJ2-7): DVKVTQSSRYLVKRTGEKVFLECVQDMDHENMFWYRQDPGLGLRLIYFSYDVKMKEKGDIPEGYSVSREKKERFSLILESASTNQTSMYLCASSVSGTGYPEQYFGPGTRLTVT.